Listed below are T cell receptor beta chains from one sample, sequenced in a study of blood T cell repertoires in COVID-19. Sequenced by immunoSEQ multiplex PCR; TCRdb stores in-frame clones only, minus some. The sample has under 250,000 clones; about 88% are singletons. The sample consisted of peripheral blood. All receptors come from a woman aged 55 to 70 with acute or convalescent COVID-19. Both conserved end residues are part of each CDR3. The D gene is left open where the match is weak. The size entry is marked missing in some rows and otherwise reads once, few, many or a size class.

d_call,v_call,j_call,clone_size,cdr3_nt,cdr3_aa
.,TRBV10-1,TRBJ2-2,once,TGCGCCAGCAGTACCGGGACACTCACCGGGGAGCTGTTTTTT,CASSTGTLTGELFF
TRBD1,TRBV5-5,TRBJ1-5,.,TGTGCCAGCAGCATCACAGGGGGGAATCAGCCCCAGCATTTT,CASSITGGNQPQHF
TRBD1,TRBV4-3,TRBJ2-7,few,TGCGCCAGCAGCCGTGCAGCGGCGGGGGTCGGACAGGGGGCCCACGAGCAGTACTTC,CASSRAAAGVGQGAHEQYF
TRBD2,TRBV10-3,TRBJ2-1,.,TGTGCCATCAGTGAGAGGGACGGGAGGGCAAATGAGCAGTTCTTC,CAISERDGRANEQFF
TRBD1,TRBV6-6,TRBJ2-7,.,TGTGCCAGCGGGACAGCGAAGTACTACGAGCAGTACTTC,CASGTAKYYEQYF
TRBD2,TRBV15,TRBJ2-3,.,TGTGCCACCAGGGCCCAGCAGGGACTAGCGGGTGGGATGCCCGGGGATACGCAGTATTTT,CATRAQQGLAGGMPGDTQYF
.,TRBV14,TRBJ1-1,.,TGTGCCAGCAGCCAGTTAACAGCCCCTGATGGGACTGAAGCTTTCTTT,CASSQLTAPDGTEAFF
.,TRBV15,TRBJ1-4,.,TGTGCCACCAGCAGAGATCTAAGTTCGGGTGAAAAACTGTTTTTT,CATSRDLSSGEKLFF
.,TRBV5-1,TRBJ1-6,.,TGCGCCAGCAGCACGACACCACATAATTCACCCCTCCACTTT,CASSTTPHNSPLHF
.,TRBV2,TRBJ2-3,few,TGTGCCAGCAGTGAAGTAGGACTACCGACAGATACGCAGTATTTT,CASSEVGLPTDTQYF